This entry concerns a single T cell receptor beta chain. This record belongs to a study of regulatory and conventional T cells in RAG deficiency. V lost 1 base, J lost 5 bases, and 12 bases lay in between. The CDR3 is made up of 14 amino acids. From germline, CDR1 is GTSNPN and CDR2 SVGIG (reference sequence). Profiling relied on immunoSEQ multiplex PCR, and the TCRdb table lists in-frame clones only, not all of them. The data show tens of thousands of clones, about nine tenths seen once. These same records also appear under a second study, on regulatory T cells. From that second work: Primers: 52 TRBV forward and 13 TRBJ reverse.

The sample was CD8+ T cells sorted from blood. The sequence came from a human donor in good health. The genes are TRBV30 and TRBJ2-1, with D perhaps given as TRBD1 or TRBD2 (7 bases each). CDR3 nucleotides: TGTGCCTGGAGTGGGTCAGGGGGGGACAATGAGCAGTTCTTC. Translating gives CAWSGSGGDNEQFF.